The clone carrying this T cell receptor (beta chain) appeared a few times. Its cognate antigen is unknown. TCRdb analysed the 5' RACE reads with MiXCR anew, one entry per CDR3 protein. The table has more than 350,000 distinct CDR3 sequences, around 10% seen once. This sample stems from a study of T cells after yellow fever vaccination. The V and J ends lost 0 bases and 5 bases, in that order; junction bases with no gene match: 11. CDR3 length equals 18 residues. Germline CDR1 and CDR2: MGHRA and YSYEKL. Study-wide results and caveats: Compared with primary, the secondary response was weaker and peaked at day 5, not 15.

The V gene is TRBV4-1, the J gene TRBJ2-1; 9 nucleotides match TRBD2. The TCR sequence derives from a young man who received the YFV17D yellow fever vaccine. The source material was PBMCs, sampled on the day of the first yellow fever vaccination. CDR3 in amino acids: CASSQDIGTSFGNNEQFF. The CDR3 region has the DNA TGCGCCAGCAGCCAAGATATAGGGACTAGCTTTGGGAACAATGAGCAGTTCTTC.